The rows below give T cell receptor beta chains drawn from one sample of a study of graft-versus-host responses after intestinal transplantation. Measured with immunoSEQ multiplex PCR; TCRdb has only the in-frame clones, and not every one. Among tens of thousands of clones listed, under 95% were seen once. Source: PBMCs, taken 650 to 690 days after intestinal transplant. Source of these receptors: a human patient who received an intestinal transplant, so some T cells may come from the graft donor. The CDR3 runs from the conserved cysteine through the conserved F or W. A D gene is named only where the DNA matches it firmly. Clone size is shown for a subset of rows, as once, few, many or a class of expanded clone.

clone size	J gene	D gene	V gene	CDR3 DNA	CDR3 protein
NA	TRBJ1-3	NA	TRBV19	TGTGCCAGTAGTATGAGCTCTGGAAACACCATATATTTT	CASSMSSGNTIYF
NA	TRBJ2-5	TRBD1	TRBV2	TGTGCCAACTCGGGACAGCTCCAAGAGACCCAGTACTTC	CANSGQLQETQYF
NA	TRBJ2-3	NA	TRBV4-1	TGCGCCAGCAGCCAAGGACTCACAGATACGCAGTATTTT	CASSQGLTDTQYF
NA	TRBJ2-6	NA	TRBV29-1	TGCAGCGTCGAACAGGTTACCTCCTCTGGGGCCAACGTCCTGACTTTC	CSVEQVTSSGANVLTF
NA	TRBJ2-1	NA	TRBV7-2	TGTGCCAGCACCCCACGAGAGGACAGATACAATGAGCAGTTCTTC	CASTPREDRYNEQFF
once	TRBJ2-3	TRBD1	TRBV28	TGTGCCAGCAGTGCAGCCACAGGGGGAGTAAAGCAGTATTTT	CASSAATGGVKQYF
NA	TRBJ2-7	TRBD1	TRBV10-3	TGTGCCATCAACGCAGGGACAGGGTCCAGCGAGCAGTACTTC	CAINAGTGSSEQYF
NA	TRBJ2-1	NA	TRBV18	TGTGCCAGCTCACCAAGGGTCACGGACAATGAGCAGTTCTTC	CASSPRVTDNEQFF
NA	TRBJ1-2	TRBD1	TRBV6-5	TGTGCCAGCAGTCCCCCGGGACAGGGAAGAGGCTACACCTTC	CASSPPGQGRGYTF
NA	TRBJ2-7	TRBD1	TRBV19	TGTGCCAGTAGTAGGGACAGTATCTACGAGCAGTACTTC	CASSRDSIYEQYF
NA	TRBJ2-1	TRBD2	TRBV5-1	TGCGCCAGCAACGTGGGGGTACTAGCGAACAATGAGCAGTTCTTC	CASNVGVLANNEQFF
NA	TRBJ2-1	NA	TRBV11-3	TGTGCCAGCAGCACGGAGGAGGCCCACAATGAGCAGTTCTTC	CASSTEEAHNEQFF
NA	TRBJ2-3	NA	TRBV6-1	TGTGCCAGCAGTTCGGGGTCAGCGCAGTATTTT	CASSSGSAQYF
NA	TRBJ2-1	TRBD2	TRBV10-3	TGTGCCATCATGGGCGGGGGGGCCGATGAGCAGTTCTTC	CAIMGGGADEQFF
NA	TRBJ2-5	NA	TRBV20-1	TGCAGTGCTGGGACCCAAGGGGAGCAGTACTTC	CSAGTQGEQYF
NA	TRBJ1-4	NA	TRBV5-1	TGCGCCAGCAGCTTGGTGGGGGCTTCTAATGAAAAACTGTTTTTT	CASSLVGASNEKLFF
NA	TRBJ2-7	NA	TRBV7-8	TGTGCCAGCAGCTTATGGGGATCATCTTCCGAGCAGTACTTC	CASSLWGSSSEQYF
NA	TRBJ2-7	NA	TRBV6-5	TGTGCCAGCAGTTCGGGACCAATGATGGAGCAGTACTTC	CASSSGPMMEQYF
NA	TRBJ1-6	TRBD1	TRBV5-4	TGTGCCAGCAGCTTGGGAGTCCCAGGGGGGAGGTCACCCCTCCACTTT	CASSLGVPGGRSPLHF
NA	TRBJ1-4	TRBD1	TRBV4-1	TGCGCCAGCAGCCAAGAGGGACAGGGGCCTCTCCTCCTTAATGAAAAACTGTTTTTT	CASSQEGQGPLLLNEKLFF
NA	TRBJ1-1	NA	TRBV5-1	TGCGCCAGCAGCTCTTCCGGTAGGGTCGCTGAAGCTTTCTTT	CASSSSGRVAEAFF
NA	TRBJ1-3	NA	TRBV9	TGTGCCAGCAGCGTCGGTGGAGGCTCTGGAAACACCATATATTTT	CASSVGGGSGNTIYF
NA	TRBJ2-7	NA	TRBV7-6	TGTGCCAGCAGCCTACTGCCCTCGGACATCTCTCTAAGAGAGCAGTACTTC	CASSLLPSDISLREQYF
NA	TRBJ2-6	NA	TRBV16	TGTGCCAGCAGCCAATCTAGAGCCGACACCCGAACTGGGGCCAACGTCCTGACTTTC	CASSQSRADTRTGANVLTF
NA	TRBJ2-7	NA	TRBV19	TGTGCCAGTAGTTGGGTGGGGAAGGCCGAGCAGTACTTC	CASSWVGKAEQYF
NA	TRBJ1-2	TRBD1	TRBV30	TGTGCCTGGAGTGCAGGGGGGCCACCTAACTATGGCTACACCTTC	CAWSAGGPPNYGYTF
NA	TRBJ2-1	TRBD2	TRBV10-1	TGCGCCACCGCTAGCGGGGCGAGCTCCTACAATGAGCAGTTCTTC	CATASGASSYNEQFF
NA	TRBJ2-2	NA	TRBV10-2	TGCGCCAGCAGCGAGCAGGCTGGGCCCGGGGAGCTGTTTTTT	CASSEQAGPGELFF
NA	TRBJ1-1	NA	TRBV27	TGTGCCAGCAGGGCAGTTGGAGAGAACACTGAAGCTTTCTTT	CASRAVGENTEAFF
NA	TRBJ2-5	NA	TRBV7-9	TGTGCCAGCAGCCCACCCTGGGTACAAGAGACCCAGTACTTC	CASSPPWVQETQYF
few	TRBJ2-2	NA	TRBV5-1	TGCGCCAGCAGCTCCCCATACCGCACGGACCCGTCAAGAAACACCGGGGAGCTGTTTTTT	CASSSPYRTDPSRNTGELFF
once	TRBJ2-1	NA	TRBV9	TGTGCCAGCAGCCCCCCCGGGACTGGCTACAATGAGCAGTTCTTC	CASSPPGTGYNEQFF
NA	TRBJ1-2	TRBD1	TRBV19	TGTGCCACCAAACAGGGGAACTATGGCTACACCTTC	CATKQGNYGYTF
NA	TRBJ1-1	NA	TRBV6-6	TGTGCCAGCAGTTACACCCATGGCAGCACTGAAGCTTTCTTT	CASSYTHGSTEAFF
NA	TRBJ2-7	TRBD1	TRBV10-3	TGTGCCATCAGTGAGCGACTCGGGACAGGAAACTACGAGCAGTACTTC	CAISERLGTGNYEQYF
NA	TRBJ2-3	NA	TRBV30	TGTGCCTGGCAAACCTTTAGAGAGGATACGCAGTATTTT	CAWQTFREDTQYF
NA	TRBJ2-2	NA	TRBV5-1	TGCGCCAGCAGCCCCCGTCGCAGGGAGGTCACCGGGGAGCTGTTTTTT	CASSPRRREVTGELFF
few	TRBJ1-1	NA	TRBV18	TGTGCCAGCTCCCCAACGGGAGGAACTGAAGCTTTCTTT	CASSPTGGTEAFF
NA	TRBJ2-7	TRBD2	TRBV6-5	TGTGCCAGCAACCCCGGGGGGTCGGTGGTCGAGCAGTACTTC	CASNPGGSVVEQYF
NA	TRBJ1-5	NA	TRBV7-8	TGTGCCAGCAGCTCCCGGACACATCTCGGCAATCAGCCCCAGCATTTT	CASSSRTHLGNQPQHF
NA	TRBJ1-3	NA	TRBV7-9	TGTGCCAGCAGCTCAGGGTTCTCGTCTGGAAACACCATATATTTT	CASSSGFSSGNTIYF
NA	TRBJ2-3	TRBD2	TRBV4-1	TGCGCCAGCAGCCACCGACTAGCGGGGGGTAGCACAGATACGCAGTATTTT	CASSHRLAGGSTDTQYF
NA	TRBJ2-7	TRBD1	TRBV30	TGTGCCTGGTCGCAGGGGGTTACCTACGAGCAGTACTTC	CAWSQGVTYEQYF
NA	TRBJ2-5	NA	TRBV2	TGTGCCAGCAGTGGCTCCTCATCGGCGGAGACCCAGTACTTC	CASSGSSSAETQYF
NA	TRBJ2-5	TRBD1	TRBV4-2	TGTGCCAGCAGCCAAGATCTAGACAGGGGGCTGGAGACCCAGTACTTC	CASSQDLDRGLETQYF
NA	TRBJ1-6	NA	TRBV7-9	TGTGCCAGCAGCCTGGGTTTTCTCGACGAGGGTTCACCCCTCCACTTT	CASSLGFLDEGSPLHF
NA	TRBJ1-1	NA	TRBV7-9	TGTGCCAGCAGCTTAGAGGGGGGCACTGAAGCTTTCTTT	CASSLEGGTEAFF
NA	TRBJ1-2	TRBD1	TRBV11-2	TGTGCCAGCAGCCTCAACCGGGACAGTCACTATGGCTACACCTTC	CASSLNRDSHYGYTF
NA	TRBJ2-7	NA	TRBV9	TGTGCCAGCGGGGGGCAAGACTACGAGCAGTACTTC	CASGGQDYEQYF
NA	TRBJ2-3	NA	TRBV5-4	TGTGCCACTGACAGTGGGAACACAGATACGCAGTATTTT	CATDSGNTDTQYF
NA	TRBJ1-5	NA	TRBV6-4	TGTGCCAGCAGTGGAGGGCCCAATCAGCCCCAGCATTTT	CASSGGPNQPQHF
medium-sized	TRBJ1-1	NA	TRBV6-5	TGTGCCAGCAGTGACAGACACACTGAAGCTTTCTTT	CASSDRHTEAFF
NA	TRBJ2-1	NA	TRBV27	TGTGCCAGCAGTTTATATCCGGTCTACAATGAGCAGTTCTTC	CASSLYPVYNEQFF
NA	TRBJ2-3	NA	TRBV27	TGTGCCAGCAGTGCCGTCAAGACAGATACTAGCACAGATACGCAGTATTTT	CASSAVKTDTSTDTQYF
NA	TRBJ1-1	NA	TRBV5-5	TGTGCCAGCAGCTTGTTGGGGTTGGGGAACACTGAAGCTTTCTTT	CASSLLGLGNTEAFF